Following are 29 T cell receptor beta chains from one sample sequenced in a study of Ad26.COV2.S vaccination and SARS-CoV-2 variants. Data came from immunoSEQ multiplex PCR; TCRdb stores just in-frame clones and leaves some out. The sample has about 350,000 clones, about 90% seen once; the top ten hold 3.9%. The source was peripheral blood, collected after recovery from COVID-19. The receptors derive from a human donor who had recovered from COVID-19.

The genes are TRBV28 and TRBJ1-4; the D is unclear. V lost 6 bases to trimming and J lost 3 bases, with 11 bases between them. The CDR3 spans 14 residues. Germline V gene data show CDR1 as MDHEN and CDR2 as SYDVKM. CDR3 loop: CASSPTGPNEKLFF. CDR3 bases: TGTGCCAGCAGCCCTACTGGACCTAATGAAAAACTGTTTTTT.

This chain connects TRBV15 to TRBJ2-5; no definite D call. This CDR3 contains 13 residues. The V end lost 0 bases, the J end lost 1 base, and 3 bases lay between the germline ends. The germline gives CDR1 LNHNV, CDR2 YYDKDF (reference sequence). CDR3: CATSREPQETQYF. The CDR3 DNA follows: TGTGCCACCAGCAGAGAGCCCCAAGAGACCCAGTACTTC.

The chain joins TRBV19 to TRBJ1-5; 9 bases fit TRBD1. The V gene's germline CDR1 is LNHDA and CDR2 SQIVND (reference sequence). The V segment lost 5 bases and the J segment 4 bases; nucleotides outside the gene matches: 9. The CDR3 is 16 residues long. The DNA for the CDR3 is TGTGCCAGTAGTCCCTGGACAGGGGCCGGTAATCAGCCCCAGCATTTT. This gives the protein CASSPWTGAGNQPQHF. Filled out from reference TRBV19 and TRBJ1-5, the complete variable domain reads DGGITQSPKYLFRKEGQNVTLSCEQNLNHDAMYWYRQDPGQGLRLIYYSQIVNDFQKGDIAEGYSVSREKKESFPLTVTSAQKNPTAFYLCASSPWTGAGNQPQHFGDGTRLSIL.

The gene calls are TRBV12-3 or TRBV12-4 and TRBJ2-1; D possibly corresponds to TRBD1 (5 bases). Trimming stripped 6 bases from V and 7 bases from J, with 10 bases between. CDR3 size: 12 residues. The CDR3 sequence is CASRLTGNEQFF. The CDR3 bases are TGTGCCAGCAGACTTACAGGTAATGAGCAGTTCTTC.

The CDR3 reads CATSRERWGSYNEQFF. DNA for the CDR3: TGTGCCACCAGCAGAGAGAGGTGGGGCTCCTACAATGAGCAGTTCTTC. V is TRBV15 and J is TRBJ2-1; D unclear. The V end lost 0 bases, the J end lost 0 bases, and 9 bases lay between the germline ends. The CDR3 is made up of 16 amino acids. Germline lookup yields CDR1 LNHNV and CDR2 YYDKDF (reference sequence).

The chain carries TRBV3-1 (or the pseudogene TRBV3-2) and TRBJ1-3; D might be TRBD1 (5 bases). The CDR3 is 15 amino acids. Germline V gene sequence: CDR1 LGHDT, CDR2 YNNKEL (reference sequence). Trimming took off 0 bases at V and 9 bases at J, with 15 bases between the two ends. The chain's CDR3 is CASSQDRVGRGTIYF. Written as DNA, the CDR3 is TGTGCCAGCAGCCAAGATAGGGTAGGGAGGGGCACCATATATTTT.

The chain uses TRBV6-5 and TRBJ1-3; D not certain. Deletions cut 5 bases from V and 0 bases from J, with 8 bases between. CDR1 and CDR2 from the germline V gene are MNHEY and SVGAGI. This CDR3 region has 14 residues. CDR3 residues: CASSPGFSGNTIYF. In DNA, the CDR3 is TGTGCCAGCAGTCCCGGTTTCTCTGGAAACACCATATATTTT.

This clone was recorded only once. V usage is TRBV12-5 and J usage is TRBJ2-7; D call uncertain. CDR1 LGHNT and CDR2 FRNRAP come from the germline V gene. Trimming removed 0 bases from V and 6 bases from J, with 18 bases in between. The CDR3 contains 16 residues. Here the CDR3 DNA reads TGTGCTAGTGGTTTGGTACTCCGGGCGGTGGGGTTCGAGCAGTACTTC. Translated, it gives CASGLVLRAVGFEQYF.

This chain joins TRBV4-1 and TRBJ2-7, with D possibly being TRBD1 (6 bases). The CDR3 is 17 residues long. Trimming stripped 3 bases from V and 0 bases from J, with 18 bases between. Germline-derived CDR1 and CDR2 are MGHRA and YSYEKL. Here the CDR3 reads CASSQATRQDPSYEQYF. DNA for the CDR3: TGCGCCAGCAGCCAGGCGACCCGACAGGACCCCTCCTACGAGCAGTACTTC.

This sequence joins TRBV18 and TRBJ2-5, with D possibly being TRBD1 or TRBD2 (6 bases each). Germline CDR1 reads KGHSH; CDR2 reads LQKENI. The CDR3 is 17 amino acids. V was shortened by 3 bases and J by 0 bases, with 17 bases between the two germline ends. CDR3 protein: CASSPARGALYQETQYF. The CDR3 nucleotides are TGTGCCAGCTCACCGGCTAGGGGGGCCTTGTACCAAGAGACCCAGTACTTC.

The V and J genes are TRBV5-8 and TRBJ1-4; 7 positions agree with TRBD1. CDR1 is SGHTS, CDR2 YDEGEE, per germline. Losses at the gene ends were 4 bases for V and 7 bases for J; bases not matched to a gene: 13. CDR3 length equals 16 residues. The CDR3 here is CASSPRLSWDSEKLFF. CDR3 in DNA: TGTGCCAGCAGCCCCCGGCTGTCGTGGGACAGTGAAAAACTGTTTTTT.

There are a few counts of this clone. The chain has TRBV3-1 (or the pseudogene TRBV3-2) and TRBJ1-2; 8 positions agree with TRBD1. Looked up from germline, CDR1 is LGHDT and CDR2 is YNNKEL (reference sequence). The CDR3 sequence is 14 residues long. Germline trimming cut 0 bases from V and 5 bases from J; bases unmatched to any gene: 2. CDR3 in amino acids: CASSQEDREYGYTF. CDR3 coding DNA: TGTGCCAGCAGCCAAGAGGACAGGGAATATGGCTACACCTTC.

This rearrangement joins TRBV9 to TRBJ1-2; 9 nucleotides align to TRBD1. J gave up 8 bases and V 3 bases, and 17 bases lay outside the gene matches. Germline lookup yields CDR1 SGDLS and CDR2 YYNGEE. The CDR3 is made up of 17 amino acids. CDR3 bases: TGTGCCAGCAGCGAGAAGGCGGGGACAGGGAATTTCCGCGGCTACACCTTC. Its translation is CASSEKAGTGNFRGYTF.

This rearrangement joins TRBV15 to TRBJ2-3; no definite D call. Germline values: CDR1 LNHNV, CDR2 YYDKDF (reference sequence). Deletions cut 1 base from V and 0 bases from J, with 8 bases between. CDR3 size: 15 residues. CDR3: CATSRVSSSTDTQYF. The CDR3 nucleotides read TGTGCCACCAGCAGAGTCAGTTCCAGCACAGATACGCAGTATTTT.

The V gene is TRBV19, the J gene TRBJ2-5, with 11 positions matching TRBD2. With 1 base clipped from V and 0 bases from J, the junction kept 10 bases outside the gene matches. The CDR3 spans 19 residues. Looked up from germline, CDR1 is LNHDA and CDR2 is SQIVND (reference sequence). This CDR3 is CASSIGNMGLAANQETQYF. CDR3 nucleotide sequence: TGTGCCAGTAGTATAGGAAATATGGGACTAGCGGCGAACCAAGAGACCCAGTACTTC.

The rearrangement links TRBV3-1 (or the pseudogene TRBV3-2) to TRBJ2-1; 8 nucleotides align to TRBD2. CDR1 and CDR2 (germline): LGHDT, YNNKEL (reference sequence). The V gene end was trimmed by 0 bases and the J gene end by 0 bases; junction bases not matched to a gene: 10. This CDR3 has 19 amino acids. This CDR3 is CASSQDRSPGGASYNEQFF. The DNA for the CDR3 is TGTGCCAGCAGCCAAGATCGATCGCCCGGGGGGGCCTCCTACAATGAGCAGTTCTTC.

This clone was seen only once. CDR3 sequence: CASPAYNEQFF. Here the CDR3 DNA reads TGTGCCAGCCCGGCCTACAATGAGCAGTTCTTC. This sequence joins TRBV6-5 and TRBJ2-1; D uncertain. Trimming cost V 8 bases and J 2 bases, with 4 bases left between them. The CDR3 has 11 residues. Germline CDR1 MNHEY, CDR2 SVGAGI.

The chain has TRBV12-3 or TRBV12-4 and TRBJ1-1; no firm D call. The CDR3 loop spans 12 amino acids. V was trimmed by 3 bases and J by 6 bases, leaving 8 bases between them. CDR3 sequence reads: CASSFPGAEAFF. The CDR3 DNA reads as TGTGCCAGCAGTTTTCCAGGTGCTGAAGCTTTCTTT.

J is TRBJ2-2 and V is TRBV4-3, with 11 bases aligning to TRBD2. The CDR3 loop spans 17 amino acids. CDR1 LGHNA and CDR2 YSLEER come from the germline V gene. V shed 2 bases, J shed 0 bases, and the junction held 2 bases outside the gene matches. The chain's CDR3 is CASSQTLAGANTGELFF. The CDR3, as DNA: TGCGCCAGCAGCCAAACACTAGCGGGGGCGAACACCGGGGAGCTGTTTTTT.

The CDR3 region is CASSPAASYNEQFF. CDR3 coding DNA: TGTGCCAGCAGTCCAGCGGCCTCCTACAATGAGCAGTTCTTC. This chain connects TRBV27 to TRBJ2-1; possibly TRBD2 for D (5 bases). CDR1 is MNHEY, CDR2 SMNVEV, per germline (reference sequence). CDR3 size: 14 residues. Trimming cost V 5 bases and J 0 bases, with 8 bases left between them.

This clone was seen a single time. This rearrangement joins TRBV20-1 to TRBJ1-1; maybe TRBD1 (5 bases). Germline CDR1 and CDR2: DFQATT and SNEGSKA (reference sequence). This CDR3 is built from 10 residues. V lost 6 bases and J lost 7, with 9 bases in between. CDR3 DNA sequence: TGCAGTGCCAGACAGCTTGAAGCTTTCTTT. Protein: CSARQLEAFF.

The rearrangement joins TRBV27 to TRBJ1-5; no clear D gene. Germline V gene lookup returns CDR1 MNHEY and CDR2 SMNVEV (reference sequence). The germline V and J ends were trimmed by 8 bases and 7 bases, with 12 bases remaining between them. The CDR3 is 12 amino acids. The CDR3 DNA sequence: TGTGCCAGCGGCCAGCCAGGCCAGCCCCAGCATTTT. Its translation is CASGQPGQPQHF.

The chain joins TRBV2 to TRBJ1-1; 7 nucleotides align to TRBD1. J was trimmed by 7 bases and V by 4 bases; bases with no gene match: 9. CDR1 is SNHLY, CDR2 FYNNEI, per germline. This CDR3 is built from 14 residues. CDR3 in amino acids: CASSVETGIGEAFF. The CDR3 DNA sequence: TGTGCCAGCAGTGTGGAGACAGGGATAGGTGAAGCTTTCTTT.

This chain uses TRBV29-1 with TRBJ1-1; D not certain. This CDR3 has 11 residues. V was shortened by 4 bases and J by 1 base, with 4 bases between the two germline ends. From germline, CDR1 is SQVTM and CDR2 ANQGSEA. The CDR3 sequence is CSVAENTEAFF. CDR3 DNA sequence: TGCAGCGTTGCAGAGAACACTGAAGCTTTCTTT. Full variable domain (remainder filled in from reference TRBV29-1 and TRBJ1-1): SAVISQKPSRDICQRGTSLTIQCQVDSQVTMMFWYRQQPGQSLTLIATANQGSEATYESGFVIDKFPISRPNLTFSTLTVSNMSPEDSSIYLCSVAENTEAFFGQGTRLTVV.

The V and J genes are TRBV28 and TRBJ1-2; D is uncertain. V lost 4 bases, J lost 5 bases, and 8 bases lay in between. There are 12 residues in the CDR3. Germline assignment: CDR1 MDHEN and CDR2 SYDVKM. The CDR3 DNA follows: TGTGCCAGCAGTTACTCGGGGTATGGCTACACCTTC. This encodes CASSYSGYGYTF.

This clone was recorded only once. This sequence joins TRBV19 and TRBJ2-1, with a weak D call TRBD2 (7 bases). Germline CDR1 and CDR2: LNHDA and SQIVND (reference sequence). V was clipped by 7 bases and J by 9 bases, with 16 bases between them. The length of the CDR3 is 13 residues. The DNA of the CDR3 is TGTGCCAGTATAGGGGGGGCCACCCTTGAGCAGTTCTTC. It yields the protein CASIGGATLEQFF.

J is TRBJ1-4 and V is TRBV5-1; no reliable D call. V shed 5 bases and J shed 5 bases, with 16 bases lying between them. The CDR3 extends over 15 amino acids. In germline, CDR1 is SGHRS, CDR2 YFSETQ. The CDR3 spells CASSSQPDRNEKLFF. CDR3 nucleotide sequence: TGCGCCAGCAGTTCCCAACCCGACCGGAATGAAAAACTGTTTTTT. The complete variable domain, with remaining parts taken from reference TRBV5-1 and TRBJ1-4, reads KAGVTQTPRYLIKTRGQQVTLSCSPISGHRSVSWYQQTPGQGLQFLFEYFSETQRNKGNFPGRFSGRQFSNSRSEMNVSTLELGDSALYLCASSSQPDRNEKLFFGSGTQLSVL.

The gene calls are TRBV27 and TRBJ2-7; D uncertain. Germline assignment: CDR1 MNHEY and CDR2 SMNVEV (reference sequence). Deletions cut 4 bases from V and 4 bases from J, with 11 bases between. The CDR3 loop spans 13 amino acids. The CDR3 loop reads CASSYRLEYEQYF. Here the CDR3 DNA reads TGTGCCAGCAGTTATAGGCTAGAGTACGAGCAGTACTTC.

The chain is built from TRBV11-2 and TRBJ2-7; D remains ambiguous. The CDR3 totals 12 residues. Germline CDR1 is SGHAT and CDR2 is FQNNGV. V was shortened by 5 bases and J by 4 bases, with 9 bases between the two germline ends. CDR3 in DNA: TGTGCCAGCAGCAATACCCTATACGAGCAGTACTTC. This gives the protein CASSNTLYEQYF.